This T cell receptor beta chain was captured by sequencing in a study of multiple sclerosis patients with progressive multifocal leukoencephalopathy. Looked up from germline, CDR1 is SGHAT and CDR2 is FQNNGV. J was trimmed by 4 bases and V by 6 bases; bases with no gene match: 10. This CDR3 has 15 residues. This clone is a singleton in its sample. TCRdb keeps only in-frame clones here, not all; method: immunoSEQ multiplex PCR. The data contain roughly 31,000 clones, 89% of them singletons. Time point given: before natalizumab initiation. Material: PBMCs. This TCR was sampled from a human donor with multiple sclerosis. The chain recombines TRBV11-2 with TRBJ2-3, with 7 bases matching TRBD1. The chain's CDR3 is CASRFDRVGADTQYF. DNA for the CDR3: TGTGCCAGCAGATTCGACAGGGTTGGCGCAGATACGCAGTATTTT.